This T cell receptor (beta chain) was identified during a study of shared clonotypes between healthy human individuals. Points on this clone: Its specificity is not known.

The input for sorted-subset replicate PCRs was approximately 200 ng DNA, tens of thousands of T cell genomes. The assay was immunoSEQ multiplex PCR, and TCRdb's table has in-frame clones only and misses some. The sample records some 1,400,000 clones, roughly 96% being singletons. Germline lookup yields CDR1 MNHNS and CDR2 SASEGT. V was shortened by 5 bases and J by 1 base, with 13 bases between the two germline ends. The CDR3 is 15 residues long. General study findings and limits: Depth of sequencing was expected to influence donor clonotype sharing.

The chain joins TRBV6-1 to TRBJ2-3; TRBD1 or TRBD2 may be the D gene (6 bases each). The source is a man aged 25-45 years in good health. Sequencing input: naive CD4+ T cells sorted from blood. Sample subset: CD45RA+ positively selected. CDR3 region: CASSPLGGGTDTQYF. Written as DNA, the CDR3 is TGTGCCAGCAGTCCTCTGGGGGGCGGCACAGATACGCAGTATTTT.